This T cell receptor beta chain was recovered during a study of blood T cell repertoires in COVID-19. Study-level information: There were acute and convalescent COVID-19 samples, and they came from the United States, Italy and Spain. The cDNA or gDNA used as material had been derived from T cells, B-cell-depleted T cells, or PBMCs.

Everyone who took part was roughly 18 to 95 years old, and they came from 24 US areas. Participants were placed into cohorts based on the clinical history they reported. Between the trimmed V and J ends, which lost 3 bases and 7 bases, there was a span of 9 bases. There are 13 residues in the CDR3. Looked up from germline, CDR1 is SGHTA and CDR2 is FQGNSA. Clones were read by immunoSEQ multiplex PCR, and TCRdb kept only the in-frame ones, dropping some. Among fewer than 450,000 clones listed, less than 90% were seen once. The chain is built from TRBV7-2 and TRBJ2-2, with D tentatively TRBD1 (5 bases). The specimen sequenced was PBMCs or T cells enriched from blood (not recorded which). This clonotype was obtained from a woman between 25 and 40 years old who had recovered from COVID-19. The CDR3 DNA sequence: TGTGCCAGCAGCTTTAAAAGGGGCGGGGAGCTGTTTTTT. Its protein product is CASSFKRGGELFF.